This T cell receptor beta chain is from a study of cytomegalovirus exposure and HLA in healthy donors. As for the study in general: T cells numbering around 170 million yielded 117 million unique TCR beta sequences in an earlier analysis.

Primers: 60 Vbeta forward and 13 Jbeta reverse. TCRdb's copy holds only in-frame clones and misses some; the assay was immunoSEQ multiplex PCR. The repertoire holds around 250,000 clones, with approximately 82% as singletons. The J segment lost 4 bases and the V segment lost 4 bases, leaving 3 bases of the junction unmatched. The CDR3 is 14 amino acids. Germline values: CDR1 SNHLY, CDR2 FYNNEI. The clonotype comes from a woman in her fifties or sixties in good health and CMV-seropositive. The sequenced sample was PBMCs. The chain combines TRBV2 with TRBJ2-5; 10 nucleotides match TRBD1. In DNA form, the CDR3 reads TGTGCCAGCAGTGGGGACAGGGGAGTAGAGACCCAGTACTTC. Its translation: CASSGDRGVETQYF. The variable domain in full, with the rest retrieved from reference TRBV2 and TRBJ2-5, is EPEVTQTPSHQVTQMGQEVILRCVPISNHLYFYWYRQILGQKVEFLVSFYNNEISEKSEIFDDQFSVERPDGSNFTLKIRSTKLEDSAMYFCASSGDRGVETQYFGPGTRLLVL.